The 24 T cell receptor beta chains given below trace back to one sample, sequenced in a study of shared clonotypes between healthy human individuals. Assay: immunoSEQ multiplex PCR; the TCRdb copy retains only in-frame clones and omits some. Of about 380,000 clones in the sample, about 96% are singletons; the top ten hold 0.32%. Sequencing used memory CD8+ T cells sorted from blood. The subset here: CD45RO+ cells pooled with CCR7-negative TemRA cells. Receptors were obtained from a man aged 25 to 40 in good health.

V and J are TRBV20-1 and TRBJ2-7, with D unresolved. The CDR3 runs 11 residues. The V gene's germline CDR1 is DFQATT and CDR2 SNEGSKA (reference sequence). Trimming removed 7 bases at V and 6 bases at J, with 13 bases between. The CDR3 sequence: CSVIAFGEQYF. The CDR3 DNA reads as TGCAGTGTCATAGCTTTCGGCGAGCAGTACTTC.

The rearrangement uses TRBV5-4 and TRBJ2-2; 7 bases are shared with TRBD2. CDR1 and CDR2 (germline): SGHNT, YYREEE (reference sequence). The CDR3 is made up of 16 amino acids. The junction had 5 bases not matched to a gene; V was cut back by 0 bases and J by 3 bases. The CDR3 here is CASSLGSGTHTGELFF. The DNA of the CDR3 is TGTGCCAGCAGCTTGGGGAGCGGGACCCACACCGGGGAGCTGTTTTTT.

The chain links TRBV6-1 to TRBJ2-7; 12 nucleotides agree with TRBD2. Trimming removed 1 base from V and 7 bases from J; junction bases left unmatched: 5. Germline V CDR1 and CDR2: MNHNS, SASEGT. CDR3 length: 15 amino acids. CDR3 in amino acids: CASSEGTSGISEQYF. The CDR3 bases are TGTGCCAGCAGTGAAGGGACTAGCGGGATATCTGAGCAGTACTTC.

The chain couples TRBV4-2 to TRBJ2-2; D not resolved. This CDR3 is 15 amino acids long. Trimming stripped 0 bases from V and 5 bases from J, with 10 bases between. From germline, CDR1 is LGHNA and CDR2 YNFKEQ. CDR3 DNA sequence: TGTGCCAGCAGCCAAGAAGGGCTATCTACCGGGGAGCTGTTTTTT. Translating it yields CASSQEGLSTGELFF.

The V call is TRBV15, the J call TRBJ2-5; 8 bases align to TRBD1. The germline gives CDR1 LNHNV, CDR2 YYDKDF (reference sequence). The CDR3 length is 14 residues. V was clipped by 1 base and J by 2 bases; unmatched bases: 0. The chain's CDR3 is CATSRGDRQETQYF. The CDR3 nucleotides are TGTGCCACCAGCAGAGGGGACAGGCAAGAGACCCAGTACTTC.

V usage is TRBV5-1 and J usage is TRBJ1-1, with 10 bases that match TRBD1. The germline V gene has CDR1 SGHRS and CDR2 YFSETQ. Losses at the gene ends were 4 bases for V and 1 base for J; bases not matched to a gene: 1. The CDR3 runs to 14 residues. As DNA, the CDR3 is TGCGCCAGCAGCGGGGACAGGGGGAACACTGAAGCTTTCTTT. Protein product: CASSGDRGNTEAFF. The variable domain in full, with the rest retrieved from reference TRBV5-1 and TRBJ1-1, is KAGVTQTPRYLIKTRGQQVTLSCSPISGHRSVSWYQQTPGQGLQFLFEYFSETQRNKGNFPGRFSGRQFSNSRSEMNVSTLELGDSALYLCASSGDRGNTEAFFGQGTRLTVV.

This sequence joins TRBV27 and TRBJ1-2; no definite D call. CDR1 and CDR2 from the germline V gene are MNHEY and SMNVEV (reference sequence). This CDR3 comprises 14 residues. Trimming stripped 5 bases from V and 4 bases from J, with 14 bases between. CDR3 sequence (DNA): TGTGCCAGCAGTCGGGATCGGGGAACCTATGGCTACACCTTC. Its protein product is CASSRDRGTYGYTF.

Only a few counts were recorded for this clone. V is TRBV5-4 and J is TRBJ1-2; D not certain. The V and J ends lost 0 bases and 7 bases respectively, with 13 bases between them. Germline V gene lookup returns CDR1 SGHNT and CDR2 YYREEE (reference sequence). This CDR3 comprises 14 residues. CDR3 protein: CASSLGALHAGYTF. Here the CDR3 DNA reads TGTGCCAGCAGCTTGGGTGCGTTGCATGCTGGCTACACCTTC.

The gene calls are TRBV5-4 and TRBJ2-1; 11 nucleotides line up with TRBD2. The V and J ends lost 1 base and 6 bases, in that order; junction bases with no gene match: 6. CDR1 SGHNT and CDR2 YYREEE come from the germline V gene (reference sequence). This CDR3 spans 16 amino acids. In DNA, the CDR3 is TGTGCCAGCAGCTTGTCTCCACTAGCGGGAGTCAATGAGCAGTTCTTC. Protein sequence: CASSLSPLAGVNEQFF.

The chain employs TRBV6-5 and TRBJ2-6; D may be TRBD1 (6 bases). CDR3 length: 15 residues. Between the trimmed V and J ends, which lost 2 bases and 3 bases, there was a span of 8 bases. Germline CDR1 MNHEY, CDR2 SVGAGI. The CDR3 here is CASSYLGGGANVLTF. In DNA form, the CDR3 reads TGTGCCAGCAGTTACCTAGGGGGTGGGGCCAACGTCCTGACTTTC.

The chain combines TRBV7-2 with TRBJ2-2; D possibly corresponds to TRBD2 (5 bases). The CDR3 spans 17 residues. Germline-derived CDR1 and CDR2 are SGHTA and FQGNSA. Trimming cost V 6 bases and J 4 bases, with 21 bases left between them. The CDR3 is CASRQFQSVRGTGELFF. The CDR3 nucleotides are TGTGCCAGCAGGCAATTCCAGTCTGTCCGGGGCACCGGGGAGCTGTTTTTT.

V is TRBV7-9 and J is TRBJ1-4; D unresolved. Germline V lookup: CDR1 SEHNR, CDR2 FQNEAQ (reference sequence). The CDR3 is 18 residues long. Deletions cut 1 base from V and 0 bases from J, with 15 bases between. The CDR3 reads CASSLDGRTIATNEKLFF. CDR3 bases: TGTGCCAGCAGCTTAGACGGACGGACTATAGCAACTAATGAAAAACTGTTTTTT.

This sequence joins TRBV27 and TRBJ1-5, with 7 bases aligning to TRBD1. The ends lost 11 bases at V and 2 bases at J; junction bases unmatched: 15. The CDR3 has 16 residues. Germline values: CDR1 MNHEY, CDR2 SMNVEV (reference sequence). CDR3 sequence: CARRQKGAGCNQPQHF. The CDR3 DNA follows: TGTGCCCGTCGTCAAAAGGGGGCGGGTTGCAATCAGCCCCAGCATTTT.

Comments on this clone: Other nucleotide sequences from this sample produce the same CDR3. The chain recombines TRBV5-1 with TRBJ2-1; 7 positions match TRBD2. J was trimmed by 4 bases and V by 0 bases; bases with no gene match: 4. CDR3 size: 15 residues. CDR1 is SGHRS and CDR2 is YFSETQ in the germline V gene. CDR3 in amino acids: CASSLDSGLYNEQFF. For the CDR3, the DNA is TGCGCCAGCAGCTTGGATAGCGGGCTATACAATGAGCAGTTCTTC.

This clone was seen once. The chain recombines TRBV6-1 with TRBJ2-7; D not resolved. With 6 bases removed from V and 0 bases from J, the gap between germline ends came to 9 bases. This CDR3 contains 13 residues. The germline V gene encodes CDR1 MNHNS and CDR2 SASEGT. As DNA, the CDR3 is TGTGCCAGCAGGTTAGAGACCTCCTACGAGCAGTACTTC. Amino acids: CASRLETSYEQYF.

The chain recombines TRBV5-1 with TRBJ2-7, with D tentatively TRBD1 or TRBD2 (5 bases each). The germline V gene has CDR1 SGHRS and CDR2 YFSETQ. CDR3 length equals 20 residues. V was pared by 4 bases and J by 2 bases, with 31 bases between. CDR3 DNA sequence: TGCGCCAGCAGCGCATATAAACCCGGGACGCTGGTGAGATGGGCCTACGAGCAGTACTTC. Its translation is CASSAYKPGTLVRWAYEQYF.

The genes are TRBV2 and TRBJ1-4; a weak D match, TRBD1 (6 bases). The CDR3 sequence is 17 residues long. Germline CDR1 SNHLY, CDR2 FYNNEI. V dropped 7 bases and J dropped 0 bases, with 18 bases sitting between them. CDR3: CASNKQGTWATNEKLFF. Written as DNA, the CDR3 is TGTGCCAGCAATAAACAGGGCACGTGGGCAACTAATGAAAAACTGTTTTTT.

This CDR3 is CASSFAGLETQYF. CDR3 bases: TGTGCCAGCAGCTTCGCAGGGTTGGAGACCCAGTACTTC. The chain couples TRBV5-5 to TRBJ2-5, with D possibly TRBD1 on 5 matching bases. Trimming pared 2 bases from V and 5 bases from J, leaving 10 bases between. This CDR3 contains 13 residues. From germline, CDR1 is SGHKS and CDR2 YYEKEE (reference sequence).

This clone was counted once. The rearrangement joins TRBV30 to TRBJ1-5; possibly TRBD1 for D (6 bases). V was clipped by 3 bases and J by 0 bases, with 15 bases between them. Germline assignment: CDR1 GTSNPN and CDR2 SVGIG (reference sequence). The CDR3 is 16 amino acids. CDR3 residues: CAWRDRSTGSNQPQHF. In DNA, the CDR3 is TGTGCCTGGAGAGACAGGTCGACGGGTAGCAATCAGCCCCAGCATTTT.

The chain links TRBV6-1 to TRBJ2-7; no clear D gene. Trimming removed 4 bases from V and 3 bases from J, with 10 bases in between. CDR1 and CDR2 (germline): MNHNS, SASEGT. This CDR3 is 13 amino acids long. This CDR3 reads CASSVSTSYEQYF. In DNA, the CDR3 is TGTGCCAGCAGTGTTAGCACCAGCTACGAGCAGTACTTC.

V gene TRBV5-1 combines with J gene TRBJ2-1; TRBD2 aligns across 11 bases. Per the germline V gene, CDR1 is SGHRS and CDR2 is YFSETQ. V lost 1 base to trimming and J lost 11 bases; unmatched junction nucleotides: 26. The CDR3 is 21 residues long. The chain's CDR3 is CASSLPETSGNVAMSGLKQFF. CDR3 DNA sequence: TGCGCCAGCAGCTTGCCCGAGACTAGCGGGAATGTTGCAATGAGTGGTCTGAAGCAGTTCTTC.

V and J are TRBV28 and TRBJ2-7; 10 bases agree with TRBD2. Unmatched junction bases numbered 4, after V lost 7 bases and J lost 7 bases. The CDR3 totals 12 residues. Germline-derived CDR1 and CDR2 are MDHEN and SYDVKM. The CDR3 loop reads CASKAGGREQYF. The CDR3 nucleotides are TGTGCCAGCAAAGCGGGAGGGAGGGAGCAGTACTTC.

The chain employs TRBV11-2 and TRBJ2-7; no clear D. Germline CDR1 reads SGHAT; CDR2 reads FQNNGV. V gave up 5 bases and J gave up 0 bases, with 5 bases separating them. The CDR3 extends over 12 amino acids. The chain's CDR3 is CASSQASYEQYF. CDR3 nucleotides: TGTGCCAGCAGCCAGGCCTCCTACGAGCAGTACTTC.

V is TRBV10-1 and J is TRBJ2-1; D is perhaps TRBD2 (6 bases). Trimming removed 6 bases from V and 4 bases from J, with 13 bases in between. Germline CDR1 WNHNN, CDR2 SYGVQD (reference sequence). The CDR3 is 14 residues long. The CDR3 nucleotides are TGCGCCAGCAGCGGGAGCCCCGAGTACAATGAGCAGTTCTTC. Translation: CASSGSPEYNEQFF.